The 9 T cell receptor beta chains in this list originate from one sample, sequenced in a study of blood T cell repertoires in COVID-19. Assay used: immunoSEQ multiplex PCR; TCRdb lists only in-frame clones, some missing. The sample yields about 520,000 clones, over 75% seen once. Material: peripheral blood. Receptors were obtained from a human donor in a cohort sampled during active COVID-19.

The V gene is TRBV19, the J gene TRBJ1-2; D not resolved. This CDR3 region has 13 residues. Trimming removed 6 bases at V and 0 bases at J, with 8 bases between. Germline V gene lookup returns CDR1 LNHDA and CDR2 SQIVND (reference sequence). The CDR3 reads CASRFEANYGYTF. The CDR3 DNA is TGTGCCAGTAGGTTTGAGGCTAACTATGGCTACACCTTC.

V gene TRBV6-5 combines with J gene TRBJ1-2; the D gene is possibly TRBD1 (5 bases). The CDR3 covers 16 residues. Germline V gene data show CDR1 as MNHEY and CDR2 as SVGAGI. Trimming pared 2 bases from V and 0 bases from J, leaving 13 bases between. The CDR3 sequence: CASSYERGSANYGYTF. The CDR3 DNA reads TGTGCCAGCAGTTACGAAAGGGGTTCGGCTAACTATGGCTACACCTTC.

This chain connects TRBV28 to TRBJ2-5, with unresolved D. This CDR3 spans 13 amino acids. Germline V lookup: CDR1 MDHEN, CDR2 SYDVKM. The V end was cut by 6 bases, the J end by 2 bases, with 10 bases between. CDR3: CASSGTAQETQYF. The CDR3 nucleotides read TGTGCCAGCAGCGGAACAGCTCAAGAGACCCAGTACTTC.

The V gene is TRBV28, the J gene TRBJ1-1, with D possibly being TRBD1 (5 bases). Germline CDR1 is MDHEN and CDR2 is SYDVKM. The CDR3 runs to 14 residues. With 5 bases removed from V and 4 bases from J, the gap between germline ends came to 14 bases. For the CDR3, the DNA is TGTGCCAGCAGTATCGGGGGTCAGGCCACTGAAGCTTTCTTT. The encoded protein is CASSIGGQATEAFF.

This chain connects TRBV2 to TRBJ1-2, with D uncertain. The V gene's germline CDR1 is SNHLY and CDR2 FYNNEI. Trimming stripped 3 bases from V and 0 bases from J, with 8 bases between. This CDR3 contains 14 residues. The CDR3 reads CASSDPAANYGYTF. The CDR3 region has the DNA TGTGCCAGCAGTGACCCTGCGGCTAACTATGGCTACACCTTC.

In its sample, this clone was seen once. The genes are TRBV9 and TRBJ2-3; 9 positions match TRBD2. This CDR3 region has 16 residues. Losses at the gene ends were 2 bases for V and 5 bases for J; bases not matched to a gene: 9. The germline CDR1 and CDR2 sequences are SGDLS and YYNGEE. In nucleotides, the CDR3 is TGTGCCAGCAGCGTCCCCCTAGCGGGGAGTGGAGATACGCAGTATTTT. It encodes CASSVPLAGSGDTQYF.

The rearrangement uses TRBV5-1 and TRBJ1-2; weak D call: TRBD1 (5 bases). The CDR3 runs 15 residues. V dropped 0 bases and J dropped 5 bases, with 14 bases sitting between them. Germline CDR1 is SGHRS and CDR2 is YFSETQ. CDR3 amino acids: CASSLGQDKGYGYTF. Here the CDR3 DNA reads TGCGCCAGCAGCTTGGGGCAGGACAAGGGATATGGCTACACCTTC.

V is TRBV19 and J is TRBJ2-3, with 14 bases aligning to TRBD2. The V segment lost 4 bases and the J segment 6 bases; nucleotides outside the gene matches: 0. The CDR3 spans 14 residues. From germline, CDR1 is LNHDA and CDR2 SQIVND (reference sequence). The CDR3 protein is CASSRTSGGDTQYF. CDR3 in DNA: TGTGCCAGTAGTAGGACTAGCGGGGGGGATACGCAGTATTTT.

The rearrangement joins TRBV19 to TRBJ1-2; 9 nucleotides align to TRBD1. This CDR3 has 13 amino acids. With V trimmed by 6 bases and J by 2 bases, 1 base remained unmatched. The germline gives CDR1 LNHDA, CDR2 SQIVND (reference sequence). CDR3 amino acids: CASRGTGNYGYTF. CDR3 DNA sequence: TGTGCCAGTAGGGGGACAGGGAACTATGGCTACACCTTC. Based on the CDR3 plus reference TRBV19 and TRBJ1-2, the full variable domain is DGGITQSPKYLFRKEGQNVTLSCEQNLNHDAMYWYRQDPGQGLRLIYYSQIVNDFQKGDIAEGYSVSREKKESFPLTVTSAQKNPTAFYLCASRGTGNYGYTFGSGTRLTVV.